The next 9 T cell receptor beta chains were all read from a single sample in a study of blood T cell repertoires in COVID-19. The protocol was immunoSEQ multiplex PCR, while the TCRdb copy is restricted to in-frame clones and leaves out a portion. Of approximately 140,000 clones in the sample, around four fifths were seen once. Sequenced material: peripheral blood. The receptor set was obtained from a woman between 40 and 50 years old with active or convalescent COVID-19.

This clone is categorized as medium-sized. The genes are TRBV7-9 and TRBJ1-1; 7 bases fit TRBD1. V lost 3 bases to trimming and J lost 6 bases; unmatched junction nucleotides: 4. The CDR3 runs to 13 residues. Germline CDR1 is SEHNR and CDR2 is FQNEAQ (reference sequence). The DNA for the CDR3 is TGTGCCAGCAGCTTTACCCAGGGGGCTGAAGCTTTCTTT. Amino acid sequence: CASSFTQGAEAFF.

This clone has just one count. This chain connects TRBV5-1 to TRBJ1-4; TRBD1 aligns across 8 bases. CDR3 size: 15 residues. V was clipped by 4 bases and J by 4 bases; unmatched bases: 6. Germline V gene data show CDR1 as SGHRS and CDR2 as YFSETQ. CDR3 nucleotide sequence: TGCGCCAGCAGCGCAGGGGGCTCGGGTAATGAAAAACTGTTTTTT. Amino acids: CASSAGGSGNEKLFF.

This sequence joins TRBV6-4 and TRBJ2-3; D not certain. Trimming removed 0 bases at V and 3 bases at J, with 10 bases between. The CDR3 sequence is 15 residues long. The germline gives CDR1 MRHNA, CDR2 SNTAGT. CDR3 amino acids: CASSDSFLATDTQYF. In nucleotides, the CDR3 is TGTGCCAGCAGTGACTCGTTTTTGGCAACAGATACGCAGTATTTT.

The rearrangement uses TRBV4-1 and TRBJ1-1; TRBD1 aligns across 12 bases. After removal of 3 bases from V and 6 bases from J, the junction contained 5 bases not matched to a gene. Germline lookup yields CDR1 MGHRA and CDR2 YSYEKL. The CDR3 is 15 residues long. As DNA, the CDR3 is TGCGCCAGCAGCCATACCGGGACAGGGGGCTCTGAAGCTTTCTTT. Its translation: CASSHTGTGGSEAFF.

This clone was counted ten times or more. The chain couples TRBV11-2 to TRBJ1-3; D perhaps matches TRBD1 (6 bases). CDR1 and CDR2 (germline): SGHAT, FQNNGV. The CDR3 is 13 residues long. V was cut by 1 base and J by 8 bases, with 9 bases left in between. The CDR3 loop is CASSLVTGDTIYF. CDR3 in DNA: TGTGCCAGCAGCTTAGTGACAGGAGACACCATATATTTT.

The chain carries TRBV28 and TRBJ1-5; no clear D gene. CDR3 size: 12 residues. Between the trimmed V and J ends, which lost 6 bases and 5 bases, there was a span of 8 bases. Per the germline V gene, CDR1 is MDHEN and CDR2 is SYDVKM. The CDR3 DNA sequence: TGTGCCAGCAGGGACTGGGATCAGCCCCAGCATTTT. Protein product: CASRDWDQPQHF.

V usage is TRBV2 and J usage is TRBJ1-4; possible D gene TRBD1, 5 bases. V lost 3 bases, J lost 8 bases, and 13 bases lay in between. CDR1 is SNHLY and CDR2 is FYNNEI in the germline V gene. This CDR3 comprises 14 residues. DNA for the CDR3: TGTGCCAGCAGTGACTGGCAGGGAAAAGAAAAACTGTTTTTT. Protein product: CASSDWQGKEKLFF. Complete variable domain (other parts from reference TRBV2 and TRBJ1-4): EPEVTQTPSHQVTQMGQEVILRCVPISNHLYFYWYRQILGQKVEFLVSFYNNEISEKSEIFDDQFSVERPDGSNFTLKIRSTKLEDSAMYFCASSDWQGKEKLFFGSGTQLSVL.

CDR3 coding DNA: TGTGCCAGCAGCCAAGGATACAGGTCTGACGAGCAGTACTTC. This translates into CASSQGYRSDEQYF. The chain joins TRBV3-1 (or the pseudogene TRBV3-2) to TRBJ2-7; the D gene is possibly TRBD1 (5 bases). Germline lookup yields CDR1 LGHDT and CDR2 YNNKEL (reference sequence). Trimming left V 1 base short and J 5 bases short, with 12 bases between. This CDR3 is built from 14 residues.

This clone was counted only a few times. The chain carries TRBV28 and TRBJ1-1; D remains unclear. Trimming shortened V by 4 bases and J by 2 bases, and 11 bases separated the two germline ends. Germline CDR1 and CDR2: MDHEN and SYDVKM. CDR3 length equals 14 residues. In nucleotides, the CDR3 is TGTGCCAGCAGTTCGGGAGGCCCCAACACTGAAGCTTTCTTT. This codes for CASSSGGPNTEAFF.